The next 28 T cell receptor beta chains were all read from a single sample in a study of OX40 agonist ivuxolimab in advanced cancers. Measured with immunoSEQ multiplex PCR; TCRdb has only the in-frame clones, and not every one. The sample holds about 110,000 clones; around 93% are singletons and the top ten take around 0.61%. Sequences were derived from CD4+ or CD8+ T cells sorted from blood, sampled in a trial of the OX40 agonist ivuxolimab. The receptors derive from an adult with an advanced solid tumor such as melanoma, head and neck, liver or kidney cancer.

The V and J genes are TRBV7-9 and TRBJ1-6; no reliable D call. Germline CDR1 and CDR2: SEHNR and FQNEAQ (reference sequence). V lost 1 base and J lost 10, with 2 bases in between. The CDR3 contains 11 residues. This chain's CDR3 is CASSLGSPLHF. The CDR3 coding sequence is TGTGCCAGCAGCTTAGGGTCACCCCTCCACTTT.

Here the CDR3 DNA reads TGTGCCAGCAGCTTAACTCCCCGGACTAGCGGGAGCGTAGATACGCAGTATTTT. This translates into CASSLTPRTSGSVDTQYF. The chain has TRBV7-3 and TRBJ2-3; 13 bases match TRBD2. Germline V gene sequence: CDR1 SGHTA, CDR2 FQGTGA. The CDR3 is 18 amino acids. J lost 5 bases, V lost 0 bases, and 8 bases had no gene match.

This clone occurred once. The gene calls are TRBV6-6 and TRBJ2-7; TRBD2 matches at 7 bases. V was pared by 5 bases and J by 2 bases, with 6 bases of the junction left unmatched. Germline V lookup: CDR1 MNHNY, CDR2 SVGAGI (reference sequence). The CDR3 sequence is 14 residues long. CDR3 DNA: TGTGCCAGCAGTCGCAGCGCGGGGGCCTACGAGCAGTACTTC. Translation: CASSRSAGAYEQYF.

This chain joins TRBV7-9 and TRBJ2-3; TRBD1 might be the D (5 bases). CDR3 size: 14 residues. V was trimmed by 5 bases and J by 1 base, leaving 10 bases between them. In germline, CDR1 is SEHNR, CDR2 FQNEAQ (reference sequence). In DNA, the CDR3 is TGTGCCAGCAGCACCCTAGGGGGCACAGATACGCAGTATTTT. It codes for CASSTLGGTDTQYF.

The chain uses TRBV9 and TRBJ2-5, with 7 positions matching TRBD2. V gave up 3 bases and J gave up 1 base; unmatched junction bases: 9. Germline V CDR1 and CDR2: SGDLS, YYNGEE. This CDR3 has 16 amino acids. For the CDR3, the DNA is TGTGCCAGCAGCGCAGCCGGGACTACTTCCCAAGAGACCCAGTACTTC. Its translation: CASSAAGTTSQETQYF. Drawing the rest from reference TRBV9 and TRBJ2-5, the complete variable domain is DSGVTQTPKHLITATGQRVTLRCSPRSGDLSVYWYQQSLDQGLQFLIQYYNGEERAKGNILERFSAQQFPDLHSELNLSSLELGDSALYFCASSAAGTTSQETQYFGPGTRLLVL.

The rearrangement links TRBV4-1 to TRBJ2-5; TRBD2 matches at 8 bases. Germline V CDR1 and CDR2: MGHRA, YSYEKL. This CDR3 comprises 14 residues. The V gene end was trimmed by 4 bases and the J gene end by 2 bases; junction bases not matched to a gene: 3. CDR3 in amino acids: CASSRREEQETQYF. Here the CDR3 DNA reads TGCGCCAGCAGCCGGCGGGAGGAGCAAGAGACCCAGTACTTC.

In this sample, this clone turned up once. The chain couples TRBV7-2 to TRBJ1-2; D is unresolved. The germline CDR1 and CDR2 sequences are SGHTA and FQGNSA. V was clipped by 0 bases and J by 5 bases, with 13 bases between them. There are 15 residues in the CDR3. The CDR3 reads CASSLAHGGSYGYTF. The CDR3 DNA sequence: TGTGCCAGCAGCTTAGCGCACGGAGGTTCTTATGGCTACACCTTC.

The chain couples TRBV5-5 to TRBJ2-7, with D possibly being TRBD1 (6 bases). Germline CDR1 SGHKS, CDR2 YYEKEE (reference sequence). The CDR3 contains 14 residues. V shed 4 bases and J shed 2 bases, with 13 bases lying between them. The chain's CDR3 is CASSPRQDPYEQYF. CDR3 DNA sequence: TGTGCCAGCAGCCCAAGACAGGACCCCTACGAGCAGTACTTC.

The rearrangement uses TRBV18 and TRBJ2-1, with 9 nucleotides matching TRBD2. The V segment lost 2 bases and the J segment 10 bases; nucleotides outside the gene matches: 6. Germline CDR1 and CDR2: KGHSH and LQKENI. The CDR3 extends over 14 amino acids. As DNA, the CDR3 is TGTGCCAGCTCACCAGGGCTAGCGGGGAACGAGCAGTTCTTC. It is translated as CASSPGLAGNEQFF.

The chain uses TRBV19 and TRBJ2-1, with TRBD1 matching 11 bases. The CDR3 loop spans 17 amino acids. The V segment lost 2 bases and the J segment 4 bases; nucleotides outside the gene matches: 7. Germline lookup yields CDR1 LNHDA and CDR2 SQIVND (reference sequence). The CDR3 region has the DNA TGTGCCAGTAGTATATACGGACAGGGGGCATCGTACAATGAGCAGTTCTTC. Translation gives CASSIYGQGASYNEQFF.

The CDR3, as DNA: TGTGCCAGCAGCCGCCGGGTCATGAACACTGAAGCTTTCTTT. Residues: CASSRRVMNTEAFF. The chain links TRBV27 to TRBJ1-1; D gene uncertain. This CDR3 has 14 residues. V lost 6 bases to trimming and J lost 0 bases, with 11 bases between them. CDR1 and CDR2 (germline): MNHEY, SMNVEV (reference sequence).

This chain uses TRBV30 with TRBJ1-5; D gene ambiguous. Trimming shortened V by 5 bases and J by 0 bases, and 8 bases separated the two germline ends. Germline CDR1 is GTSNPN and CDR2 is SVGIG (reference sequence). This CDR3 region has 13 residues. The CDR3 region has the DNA TGTGCCTGGGGAGAATATAGCAATCAGCCCCAGCATTTT. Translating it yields CAWGEYSNQPQHF.

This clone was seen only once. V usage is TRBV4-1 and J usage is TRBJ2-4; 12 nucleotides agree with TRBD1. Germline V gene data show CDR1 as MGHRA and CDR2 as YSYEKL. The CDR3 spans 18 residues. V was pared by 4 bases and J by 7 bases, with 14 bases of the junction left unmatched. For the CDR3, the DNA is TGCGCCAGCAGCCGAAAAGAGGCGGGACAGGGGGCTGGTAACATTCAGTACTTC. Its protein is CASSRKEAGQGAGNIQYF.

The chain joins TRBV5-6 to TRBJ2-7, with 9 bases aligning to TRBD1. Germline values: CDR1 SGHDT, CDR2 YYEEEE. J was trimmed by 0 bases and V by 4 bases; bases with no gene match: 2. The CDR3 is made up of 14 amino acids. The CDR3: CASSGQGSSYEQYF. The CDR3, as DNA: TGTGCCAGCAGCGGACAGGGGAGCTCCTACGAGCAGTACTTC.

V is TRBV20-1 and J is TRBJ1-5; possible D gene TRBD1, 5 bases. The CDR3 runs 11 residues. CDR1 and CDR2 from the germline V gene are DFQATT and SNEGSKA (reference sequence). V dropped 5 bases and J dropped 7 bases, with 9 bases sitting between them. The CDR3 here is CSAGGAQPQHF. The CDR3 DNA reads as TGCAGTGCTGGCGGGGCGCAGCCCCAGCATTTT.

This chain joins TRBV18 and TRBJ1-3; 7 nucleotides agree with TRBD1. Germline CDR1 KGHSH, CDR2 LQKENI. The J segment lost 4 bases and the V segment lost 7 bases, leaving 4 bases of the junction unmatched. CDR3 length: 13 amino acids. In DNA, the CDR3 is TGTGCCAGCTTACAGGGGCCCGGAAACACCATATATTTT. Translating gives CASLQGPGNTIYF. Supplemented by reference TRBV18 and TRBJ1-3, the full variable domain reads NAGVMQNPRHLVRRRGQEARLRCSPMKGHSHVYWYRQLPEEGLKFMVYLQKENIIDESGMPKERFSAEFPKEGPSILRIQQVVRGDSAAYFCASLQGPGNTIYFGEGSWLTVV.

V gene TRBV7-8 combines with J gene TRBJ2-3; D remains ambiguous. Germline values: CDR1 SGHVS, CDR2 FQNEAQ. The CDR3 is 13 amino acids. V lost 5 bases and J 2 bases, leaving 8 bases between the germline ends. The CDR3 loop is CASSRTLTDTQYF. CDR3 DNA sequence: TGTGCCAGCAGCCGAACCCTCACAGATACGCAGTATTTT.

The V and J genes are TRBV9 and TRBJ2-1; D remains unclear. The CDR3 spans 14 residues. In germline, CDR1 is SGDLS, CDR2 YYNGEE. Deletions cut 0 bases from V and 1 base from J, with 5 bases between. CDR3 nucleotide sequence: TGTGCCAGCAGCGTAGCATCTTCCTACAATGAGCAGTTCTTC. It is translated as CASSVASSYNEQFF.

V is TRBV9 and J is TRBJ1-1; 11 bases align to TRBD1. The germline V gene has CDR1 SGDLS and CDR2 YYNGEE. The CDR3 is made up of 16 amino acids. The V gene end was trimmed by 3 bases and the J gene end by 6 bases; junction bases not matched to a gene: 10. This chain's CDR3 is CASSASRTGGRAEAFF. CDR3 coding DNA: TGTGCCAGCAGCGCCTCTAGGACAGGGGGCCGGGCTGAAGCTTTCTTT.

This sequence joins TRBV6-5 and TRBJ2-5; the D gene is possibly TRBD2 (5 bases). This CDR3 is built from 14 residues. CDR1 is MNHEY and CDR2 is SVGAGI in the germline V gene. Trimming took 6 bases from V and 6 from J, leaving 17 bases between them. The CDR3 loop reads CASRPQITGKTQYF. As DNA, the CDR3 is TGTGCCAGCAGACCCCAAATAACGGGGAAGACCCAGTACTTC.

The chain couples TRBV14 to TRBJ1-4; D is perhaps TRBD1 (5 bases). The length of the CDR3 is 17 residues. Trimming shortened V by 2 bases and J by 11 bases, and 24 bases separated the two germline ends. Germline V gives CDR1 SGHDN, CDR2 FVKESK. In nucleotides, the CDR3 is TGTGCCAGCAGCCAAACTTCGGGGGGACCGAAAATCTCGAAACTGTTTTTT. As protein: CASSQTSGGPKISKLFF.

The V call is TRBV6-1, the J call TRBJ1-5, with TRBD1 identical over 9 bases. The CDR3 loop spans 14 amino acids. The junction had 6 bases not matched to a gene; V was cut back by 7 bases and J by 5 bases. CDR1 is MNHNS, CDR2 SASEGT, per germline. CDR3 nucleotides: TGTGCCAGCACTGGACAGGGGTCATATCAGCCCCAGCATTTT. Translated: CASTGQGSYQPQHF.

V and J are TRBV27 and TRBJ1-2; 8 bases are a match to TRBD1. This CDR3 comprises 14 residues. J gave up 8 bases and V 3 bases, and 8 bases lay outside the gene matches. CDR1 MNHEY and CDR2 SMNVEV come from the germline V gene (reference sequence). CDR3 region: CASSFSRGLGGYTF. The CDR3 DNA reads TGTGCCAGCAGTTTTTCCAGGGGGCTAGGAGGCTACACCTTC.

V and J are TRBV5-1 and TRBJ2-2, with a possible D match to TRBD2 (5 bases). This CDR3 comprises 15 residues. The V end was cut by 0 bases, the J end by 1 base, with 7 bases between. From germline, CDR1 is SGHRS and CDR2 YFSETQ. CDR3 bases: TGCGCCAGCAGCTTGGCCGGACTGAACACCGGGGAGCTGTTTTTT. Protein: CASSLAGLNTGELFF. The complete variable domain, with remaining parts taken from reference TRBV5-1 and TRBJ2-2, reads KAGVTQTPRYLIKTRGQQVTLSCSPISGHRSVSWYQQTPGQGLQFLFEYFSETQRNKGNFPGRFSGRQFSNSRSEMNVSTLELGDSALYLCASSLAGLNTGELFFGEGSRLTVL.

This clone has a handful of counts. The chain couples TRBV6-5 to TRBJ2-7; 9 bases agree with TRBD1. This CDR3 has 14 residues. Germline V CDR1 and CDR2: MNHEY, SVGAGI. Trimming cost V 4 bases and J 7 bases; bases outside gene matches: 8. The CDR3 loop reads CASSLMGQGREQYF. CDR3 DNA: TGTGCCAGCAGTTTGATGGGACAGGGAAGGGAGCAGTACTTC.

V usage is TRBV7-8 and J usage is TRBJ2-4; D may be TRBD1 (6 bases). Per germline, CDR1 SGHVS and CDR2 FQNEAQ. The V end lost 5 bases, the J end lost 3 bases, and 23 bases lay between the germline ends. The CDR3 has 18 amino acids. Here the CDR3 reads CASSASILRDNDKNIQYF. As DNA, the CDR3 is TGTGCCAGCAGCGCTTCTATCCTCCGGGACAATGACAAAAACATTCAGTACTTC. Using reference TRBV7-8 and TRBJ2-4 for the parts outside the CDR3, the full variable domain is GAGVSQSPRYKVAKRGQDVALRCDPISGHVSLFWYQQALGQGPEFLTYFQNEAQLDKSGLPSDRFFAERPEGSVSTLKIQRTQQEDSAVYLCASSASILRDNDKNIQYFGAGTRLSVL.

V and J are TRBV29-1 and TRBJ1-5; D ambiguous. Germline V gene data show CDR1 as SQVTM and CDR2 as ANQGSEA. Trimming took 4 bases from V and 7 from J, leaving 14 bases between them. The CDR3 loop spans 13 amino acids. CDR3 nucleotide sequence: TGCAGCGTTGGGTCGGGGATGGGGCAGCCCCAGCATTTT. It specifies CSVGSGMGQPQHF.

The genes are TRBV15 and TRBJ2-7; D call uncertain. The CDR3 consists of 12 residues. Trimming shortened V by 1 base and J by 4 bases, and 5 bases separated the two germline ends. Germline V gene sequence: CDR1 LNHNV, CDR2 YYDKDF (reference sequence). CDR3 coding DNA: TGTGCCACCAGCAGAGCGGGTTACGAGCAGTACTTC. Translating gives CATSRAGYEQYF.